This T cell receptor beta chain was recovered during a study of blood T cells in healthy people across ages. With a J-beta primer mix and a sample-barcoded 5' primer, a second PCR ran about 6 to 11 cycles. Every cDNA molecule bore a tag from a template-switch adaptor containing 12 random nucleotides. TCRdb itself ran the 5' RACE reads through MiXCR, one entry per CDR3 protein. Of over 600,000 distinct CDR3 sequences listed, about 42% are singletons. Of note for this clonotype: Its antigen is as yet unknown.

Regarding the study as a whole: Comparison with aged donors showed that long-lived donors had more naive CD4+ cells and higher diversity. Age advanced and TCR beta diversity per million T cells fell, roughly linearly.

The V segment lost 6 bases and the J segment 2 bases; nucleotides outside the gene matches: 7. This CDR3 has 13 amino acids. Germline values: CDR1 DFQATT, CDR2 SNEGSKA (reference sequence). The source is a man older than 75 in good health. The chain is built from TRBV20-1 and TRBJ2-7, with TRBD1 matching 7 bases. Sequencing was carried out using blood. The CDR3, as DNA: TGCAGTGCGGGGACAGCACTTACCTACGAGCAGTACTTC. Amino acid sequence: CSAGTALTYEQYF.